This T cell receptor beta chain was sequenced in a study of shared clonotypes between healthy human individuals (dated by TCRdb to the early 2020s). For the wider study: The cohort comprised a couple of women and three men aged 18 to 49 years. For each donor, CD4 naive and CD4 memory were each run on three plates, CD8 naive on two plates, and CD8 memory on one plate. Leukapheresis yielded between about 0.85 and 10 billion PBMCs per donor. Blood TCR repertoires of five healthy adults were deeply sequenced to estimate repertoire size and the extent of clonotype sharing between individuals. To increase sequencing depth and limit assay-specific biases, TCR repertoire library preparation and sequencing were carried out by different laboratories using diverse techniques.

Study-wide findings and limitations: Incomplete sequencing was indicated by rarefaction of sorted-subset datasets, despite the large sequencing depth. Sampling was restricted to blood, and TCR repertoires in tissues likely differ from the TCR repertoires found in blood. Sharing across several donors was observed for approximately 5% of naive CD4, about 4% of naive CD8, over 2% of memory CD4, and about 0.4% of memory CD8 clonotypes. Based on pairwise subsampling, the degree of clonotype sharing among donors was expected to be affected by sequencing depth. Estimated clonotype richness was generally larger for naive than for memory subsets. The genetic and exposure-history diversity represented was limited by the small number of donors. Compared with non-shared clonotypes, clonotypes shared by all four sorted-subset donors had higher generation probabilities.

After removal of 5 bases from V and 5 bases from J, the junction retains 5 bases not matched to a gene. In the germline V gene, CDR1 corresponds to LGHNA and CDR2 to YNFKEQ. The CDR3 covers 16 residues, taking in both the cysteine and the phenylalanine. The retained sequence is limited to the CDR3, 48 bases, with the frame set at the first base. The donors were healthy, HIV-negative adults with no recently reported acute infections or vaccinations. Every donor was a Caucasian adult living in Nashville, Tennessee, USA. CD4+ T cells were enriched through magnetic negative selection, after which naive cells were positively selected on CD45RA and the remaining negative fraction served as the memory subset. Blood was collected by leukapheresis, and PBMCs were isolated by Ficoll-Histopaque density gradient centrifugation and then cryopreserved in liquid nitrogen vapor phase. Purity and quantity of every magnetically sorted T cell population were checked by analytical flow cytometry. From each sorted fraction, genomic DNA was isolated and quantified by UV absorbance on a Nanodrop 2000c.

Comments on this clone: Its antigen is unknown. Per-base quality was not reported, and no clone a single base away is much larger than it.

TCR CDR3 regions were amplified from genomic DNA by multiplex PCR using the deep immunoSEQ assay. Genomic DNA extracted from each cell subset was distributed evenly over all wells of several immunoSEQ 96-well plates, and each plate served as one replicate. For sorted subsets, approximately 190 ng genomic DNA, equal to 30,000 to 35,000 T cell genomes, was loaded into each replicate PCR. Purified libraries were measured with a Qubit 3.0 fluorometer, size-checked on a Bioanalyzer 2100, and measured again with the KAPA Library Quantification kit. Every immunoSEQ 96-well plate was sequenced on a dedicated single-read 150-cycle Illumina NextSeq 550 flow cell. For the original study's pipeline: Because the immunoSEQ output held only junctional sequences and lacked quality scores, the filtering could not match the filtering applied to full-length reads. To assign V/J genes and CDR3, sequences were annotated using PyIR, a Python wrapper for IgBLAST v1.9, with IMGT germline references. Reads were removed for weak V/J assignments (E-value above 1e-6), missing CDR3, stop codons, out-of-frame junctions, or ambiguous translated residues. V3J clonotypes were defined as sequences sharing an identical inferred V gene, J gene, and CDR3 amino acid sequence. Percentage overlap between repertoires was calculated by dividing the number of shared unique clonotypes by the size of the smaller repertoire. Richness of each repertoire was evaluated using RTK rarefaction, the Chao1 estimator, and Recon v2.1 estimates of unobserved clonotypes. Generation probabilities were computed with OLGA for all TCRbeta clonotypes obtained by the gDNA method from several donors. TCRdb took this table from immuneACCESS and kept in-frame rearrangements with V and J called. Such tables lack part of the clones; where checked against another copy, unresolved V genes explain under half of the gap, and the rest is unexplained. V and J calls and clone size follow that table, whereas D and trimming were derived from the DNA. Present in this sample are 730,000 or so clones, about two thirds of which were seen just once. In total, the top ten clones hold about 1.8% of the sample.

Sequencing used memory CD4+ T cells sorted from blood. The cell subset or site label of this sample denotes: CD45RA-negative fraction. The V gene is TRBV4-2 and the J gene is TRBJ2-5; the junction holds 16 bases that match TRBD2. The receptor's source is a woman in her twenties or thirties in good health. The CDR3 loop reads CASSKGLAGGEETQYF. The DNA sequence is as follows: TGTGCCAGCAGCAAGGGACTAGCGGGAGGGGAGGAGACCCAGTACTTC.